The clone carrying this T cell receptor (beta chain) has only a few counts. Its specificity is unknown. Germline V gives CDR1 MGHRA, CDR2 YSYEKL. The CDR3 sequence is 15 residues long. The V segment lost 6 bases and the J segment 4 bases; nucleotides outside the gene matches: 8. This record comes from a study of T cell responses to AZD1222 COVID-19 vaccine. The study, taken as a whole, reports: Receipt of two AZD1222 doses was followed by a rise in Spike-specific TCR breadth and depth. No repertoire was sampled before or during the peak T cell response, only after it. Seropositivity was recorded at baseline in only 6 or 7 AZD1222 recipients. Spike as a whole was targeted by vaccine-associated CD4 TCRs, dominant at 160-218 and 743-854.

The method was immunoSEQ multiplex PCR; TCRdb's version includes in-frame clones alone and lacks a portion of them. The sample lists about 21,000 clones, roughly 82% occurring once. The genes are TRBV4-1 and TRBJ1-2; TRBD1 matches 10 bases. Specimen: peripheral blood, collected on day 0 of AZD1222 vaccination. The TCR comes from an adult in good health. DNA of the CDR3: TGCGCCAGCAGTCCCGGGACAGGGGCCGGCTATGGCTACACCTTC. Its protein is CASSPGTGAGYGYTF.